This T cell receptor beta chain was profiled in a study of control samples from healthy donors and cancer patients. Germline loops: CDR1 MDHEN, CDR2 SYDVKM. V was pared by 3 bases and J by 4 bases, with 5 bases of the junction left unmatched. The CDR3 spans 16 residues. The assay was immunoSEQ multiplex PCR, and TCRdb's table has in-frame clones only and misses some. The sample records almost 85,000 clones, around 94% being singletons. This TCR was recovered from a woman aged 18-29 years in good health. The sample taken for sequencing was blood. The chain has TRBV28 and TRBJ2-6; 8 bases agree with TRBD1. The DNA for the CDR3 is TGTGCCAGCAGTTTCCAGGGGGCGAAAGGGGCCAACGTCCTGACTTTC. It specifies CASSFQGAKGANVLTF.